This T cell receptor beta chain originates from a study of shared T cell receptors in the human thymus. Assay used: immunoSEQ multiplex PCR; TCRdb lists only in-frame clones, some missing. The table has hundreds of thousands of clones, roughly 90% seen once; the top ten hold about 0.01%. The CDR3 is 14 amino acids. V trimming: 2 bases; J trimming: 5 bases; junction bases outside the gene matches: 2. CDR1 is SGHRS and CDR2 is YFSETQ in the germline V gene. These data also formed part of another study, on human thymus T cells.

This rearrangement joins TRBV5-1 to TRBJ2-7, with 12 nucleotides matching TRBD2. The TCR sequence derives from a boy under two years old with a congenital heart defect. The sample consisted of thymocytes. This chain's CDR3 is CASSLRLAGDEQYF. The CDR3 coding sequence is TGCGCCAGCAGCTTACGACTAGCGGGAGACGAGCAGTACTTC.